These 19 T cell receptor beta chains were sequenced from one sample in a study of Graves' ophthalmopathy and Graves' hyperthyroidism. RNA transcripts yielded amplified TCR beta CDR3 regions. RT-PCR was first run with HTBI primers, then multiplex PCR in a second round. TCRdb re-called the multiplex PCR reads with MiXCR, one entry per CDR3 protein. The sample has 500,000 to 600,000 distinct CDR3 sequences; approximately 35% are singletons. Sequencing used peripheral blood or thyroid tissue (not recorded which). Every receptor here comes from an adult man with Graves' hyperthyroidism.

This clonotype has only one observation. The chain recombines TRBV2 with TRBJ1-5, with D possibly matching TRBD1 (5 bases). Germline V gene sequence: CDR1 SNHLY, CDR2 FYNNEI. The CDR3 is 17 residues long. V was clipped by 5 bases and J by 3 bases, with 20 bases between them. This CDR3 reads CASSMNGAGAYNQPQHF. CDR3 bases: TGTGCCAGCAGTATGAACGGGGCCGGGGCCTACAATCAGCCCCAGCATTTT.

This chain connects TRBV19 to TRBJ1-3; D unclear. The V end lost 3 bases, the J end lost 2 bases, and 11 bases lay between the germline ends. CDR1 and CDR2 from the germline V gene are LNHDA and SQIVND (reference sequence). The CDR3 runs 15 residues. CDR3 protein: CASSIERSTGNTIYF. CDR3 in DNA: TGTGCCAGTAGTATCGAAAGGAGCACTGGAAACACCATATATTTT.

A remark on this clonotype: Compared with germline, one end of the junction differs, possibly owing to a read error. The chain links TRBV4-2 to TRBJ1-5; D gene unclear. The germline V gene has CDR1 LGHNA and CDR2 YNFKEQ. The CDR3 length is 13 residues. The CDR3 sequence: CDSSLWEDQPQHF. In DNA form, the CDR3 reads TGTGACAGCAGCCTCTGGGAGGATCAGCCCCAGCATTTT.

This rearrangement joins TRBV7-2 to TRBJ2-1, with D perhaps matching TRBD1 (7 bases). V lost 0 bases and J lost 9, with 9 bases in between. Germline V gene data show CDR1 as SGHTA and CDR2 as FQGNSA. The CDR3 covers 13 residues. CDR3 region: CASSLAEGAEQFF. Here the CDR3 DNA reads TGTGCCAGCAGCTTAGCGGAGGGGGCTGAGCAGTTCTTC.

The chain couples TRBV7-6 to TRBJ1-4; D call uncertain. V lost 1 base to trimming and J lost 5 bases, with 8 bases between them. This CDR3 has 14 residues. Germline-derived CDR1 and CDR2 are SGHVS and FNYEAQ. The CDR3 protein is CASSLVENNEKLFF. The CDR3, as DNA: TGTGCCAGCAGCTTAGTAGAAAACAATGAAAAACTGTTTTTT.

As regards this clonotype: At one boundary the junction diverges from the germline segment, which might be a read error. The chain uses TRBV7-9 and TRBJ1-4; possibly TRBD1 for D (6 bases). CDR1 is SEHNR, CDR2 FQNEAQ, per germline (reference sequence). This CDR3 has 13 residues. The CDR3 bases are TGTGCCAGCAGCGTCAGGACAGCCGAAAAACTGTTTTTC. This encodes CASSVRTAEKLFF.

The chain joins TRBV2 to TRBJ1-2; the D is unclear. This CDR3 spans 10 amino acids. V lost 6 bases to trimming and J lost 10 bases, with 9 bases between them. Germline loops: CDR1 SNHLY, CDR2 FYNNEI. CDR3 sequence: CASSVAAYTF. For the CDR3, the DNA is TGTGCCAGCAGCGTCGCTGCCTACACCTTC.

Concerning this clonotype: Compared with germline, one end of the junction differs, possibly owing to a read error. This chain links TRBV2 with TRBJ2-6, with 11 bases identical to TRBD1. The CDR3 length is 13 residues. CDR1 and CDR2 (germline): SNHLY, FYNNEI. CDR3 nucleotide sequence: TGTGCCAGCTCACGGACAGGGGGCGGCGGTGAAGCTTTC. This sequence encodes CASSRTGGGGEAF.

This clonotype was detected ten times or more. The V and J genes are TRBV12-3 or TRBV12-4 and TRBJ2-7, with 9 bases matching TRBD2. V lost 7 bases, J lost 4 bases, and 8 bases stayed unmatched. The CDR3 is 14 residues long. CDR3 sequence reads: CASKPSGRRYEQYF. The CDR3, as DNA: TGTGCCAGCAAACCCAGCGGGAGGCGTTACGAGCAGTACTTC.

The rearrangement joins TRBV10-3 to TRBJ2-5; 7 bases agree with TRBD2. CDR1 is ENHRY, CDR2 SYGVKD, per germline. The CDR3 contains 16 residues. The V segment lost 4 bases and the J segment 3 bases; nucleotides outside the gene matches: 11. This CDR3 is CAISASGTRPKETQYF. The CDR3 region has the DNA TGTGCCATCAGTGCGAGCGGGACTCGCCCCAAAGAGACCCAGTACTTC.

At least ten counts were recorded for this clonotype. The CDR3 DNA reads as TGCGCCAGCAGCTTGGATAGCACCATATATTTT. This sequence encodes CASSLDSTIYF. The rearrangement links TRBV5-1 to TRBJ1-3, with unresolved D. Trimming left V 0 bases short and J 9 bases short, with 4 bases between. The V gene's germline CDR1 is SGHRS and CDR2 YFSETQ. The length of the CDR3 is 11 residues.

The sample holds many counts of this clonotype. This chain uses TRBV19 with TRBJ1-2, with TRBD1 as a possible D gene (6 bases). The germline V gene encodes CDR1 LNHDA and CDR2 SQIVND (reference sequence). The CDR3 loop spans 15 amino acids. V was clipped by 5 bases and J by 0 bases, with 13 bases between them. In nucleotides, the CDR3 is TGTGCCAGTAGTCCTCGTGGACAGACTAACTATGGCTACACCTTC. Its translation is CASSPRGQTNYGYTF.

The chain has TRBV2 and TRBJ1-4; tentatively, D is TRBD1 (5 bases). V was cut by 5 bases and J by 2 bases, with 9 bases left in between. The CDR3 is 14 amino acids. Germline CDR1 reads SNHLY; CDR2 reads FYNNEI. Here the CDR3 DNA reads TGTGCCAGCAGTTCAGGGAGGACTAATGAAAAACTGTTTTTT. Its translation is CASSSGRTNEKLFF.

In this sample, this clonotype turned up many times. V gene TRBV20-1 combines with J gene TRBJ1-1; TRBD1 agrees at 7 bases. The length of the CDR3 is 11 residues. J was trimmed by 6 bases and V by 5 bases; bases with no gene match: 3. In germline, CDR1 is DFQATT, CDR2 SNEGSKA (reference sequence). Here the CDR3 reads CSAGQGAEAFF. In DNA form, the CDR3 reads TGCAGTGCTGGTCAGGGGGCTGAAGCTTTCTTT.

CDR3 protein: CASSEGPGLHTGELFF. In DNA, the CDR3 is TGCGCCAGCAGTGAGGGCCCGGGACTACACACCGGGGAGCTGTTTTTT. This chain connects TRBV10-1 to TRBJ2-2; 7 positions agree with TRBD2. Germline loops: CDR1 WNHNN, CDR2 SYGVQD (reference sequence). CDR3 length equals 16 residues. Trimming removed 2 bases from V and 3 bases from J; junction bases left unmatched: 6.

Comment on this clonotype: The missing conserved phenylalanine or tryptophan at the end of this CDR3 makes a read error likely. Because the CDR3's place on the DNA is in doubt, the DNA is left out and the CDR3 is given as listed by TCRdb. The chain is built from TRBV7-8 and TRBJ2-7; the table's D call of TRBD2 was not tested on the DNA. Germline lookup yields CDR1 SGHVS and CDR2 FQNEAQ. The CDR3 adds up to 9 amino acids, both ends counted. The CDR3 loop reads CASSLAPGL.

The chain couples TRBV10-3 to TRBJ1-6; D call uncertain. This CDR3 is 15 amino acids long. In germline, CDR1 is ENHRY, CDR2 SYGVKD. Trimming stripped 0 bases from V and 8 bases from J, with 11 bases between. CDR3 residues: CAISESGFFDSPLHF. CDR3 sequence (DNA): TGTGCCATCAGTGAGTCCGGGTTCTTTGATTCACCCCTCCACTTT.

This clonotype was picked up many times. The genes are TRBV2 and TRBJ1-5; no clear D gene. This CDR3 region has 16 residues. The germline gives CDR1 SNHLY, CDR2 FYNNEI. Trimming shortened V by 5 bases and J by 0 bases, and 14 bases separated the two germline ends. The CDR3 DNA is TGTGCCAGCAGTCTAGGTACATCTCATAGCAATCAGCCCCAGCATTTT. It is translated as CASSLGTSHSNQPQHF.

The chain employs TRBV15 and TRBJ2-7; D might be TRBD2 (6 bases). Per germline, CDR1 LNHNV and CDR2 YYDKDF (reference sequence). Trimming took 3 bases from V and 2 from J, leaving 17 bases between them. The CDR3 sequence is 16 residues long. The chain's CDR3 is CATSSPGLSLPYEQYF. As DNA, the CDR3 is TGTGCCACCAGCAGCCCGGGACTCTCGCTTCCCTACGAGCAGTACTTC.